These T cell receptor beta chains were read from a single sample in a study of shared clonotypes between healthy human individuals. Using immunoSEQ multiplex PCR, the repertoire was profiled, and TCRdb retains in-frame clones only, with some absent. The data hold over 2 million clones, with about nine tenths observed a single time. The sequenced material came from naive CD4+ T cells from PBMCs. These receptors were taken from a man between 18 and 29 years old in good health. Some clones in this sample may be carry-over from other donors' samples. Each CDR3 is given without its conserved first and last residue. Size is stated for part of the rows, as once, few or many counts, or as a class when the clone is expanded.

v_gene,abundance,j_gene,CDR3aa
TRBV7-2,NA,TRBJ2-3,ASSLVLTSRDTQY
TRBV7-2,once,TRBJ1-2,ASSLALGVSNYGYT
TRBV28,NA,TRBJ2-7,ASSLYRTGSREQY
TRBV27,once,TRBJ2-3,ASTSLVGTADTQY
TRBV14,NA,TRBJ2-2,ASSPIARPSGRNTGELF
TRBV28,NA,TRBJ1-5,ASSFRSLNSNQPQH
TRBV5-1,NA,TRBJ2-3,ASSAGLAGGGTDTQY
TRBV7-9,NA,TRBJ2-7,ASSLLGEGSYEQY
TRBV12-5,NA,TRBJ2-1,ASGLVDEQF
TRBV7-8,NA,TRBJ2-7,ASSLGSGYEQY
TRBV6-5,NA,TRBJ1-2,ASSLGGHTNYGYT
TRBV14,NA,TRBJ2-1,ASSQGSYNEQF
TRBV30,NA,TRBJ1-6,AWSKDRGSSYNSPLH
TRBV19,NA,TRBJ1-3,ASLQRAGNTIY
TRBV12-2,NA,TRBJ2-1,ASRSSGPACNEQF
TRBV28,NA,TRBJ2-5,ASSLAGGGTQY
TRBV5-1,few,TRBJ1-1,ASSLEAGRAEAF
TRBV4-1,NA,TRBJ2-2,ASSHEGGTGELF
TRBV10-3,NA,TRBJ2-7,AISDGTGVNEQY
TRBV7-9,NA,TRBJ2-7,ASSLVPESMY
TRBV5-1,NA,TRBJ2-5,ATRGQGLSETQY
TRBV11-2,NA,TRBJ2-5,ASSARWTSGSQETQY
TRBV5-1,NA,TRBJ2-5,ASSLLVGTAQETQY
TRBV7-2,NA,TRBJ1-1,ASIPKGWSGSITEAF
TRBV6-6,NA,TRBJ2-5,ASSYSKETQY
TRBV30,few,TRBJ1-1,AWSPRTGNTEAF
TRBV2,NA,TRBJ1-1,ASTRDRGRTEAF
TRBV4-1,NA,TRBJ1-3,ASSQMTGAGNTIY
TRBV7-9,NA,TRBJ2-7,ASSLAGLLYEQY
TRBV19,few,TRBJ1-2,ASSMSPDYGYT
TRBV5-1,NA,TRBJ2-1,ASNREGIWNEQF
TRBV28,NA,TRBJ1-2,AKSLRRNSRNGYT
TRBV11-2,NA,TRBJ2-6,ASSRTGAGANVLT
TRBV5-1,NA,TRBJ2-7,ASSPWEGLAYYEQY
TRBV28,NA,TRBJ2-4,ASSLSSLGIQY
TRBV7-9,NA,TRBJ2-1,ASSETVEQF
TRBV30,NA,TRBJ1-5,AWSVGGNQPQH
TRBV5-4,NA,TRBJ2-3,ASSLDTRTDTQY
TRBV10-3,NA,TRBJ2-1,AIRGGLEYNEQF
TRBV28,NA,TRBJ2-3,ASSSRASGTTQY
TRBV28,NA,TRBJ2-1,ASSTRDREAGRAYNEQF
TRBV5-4,NA,TRBJ2-2,ASSLGFANTGELF
TRBV30,NA,TRBJ2-7,AWSPAGTYEQY
TRBV9,NA,TRBJ2-1,ASSGTSHNEQF
TRBV11-2,NA,TRBJ2-2,ASSSTSGSNTGELF
TRBV19,NA,TRBJ1-4,ASSMARGRKLF
TRBV2,NA,TRBJ2-6,ASSEAGNSGANVLT
TRBV5-4,few,TRBJ1-3,ASSLGPALSIY
TRBV28,NA,TRBJ1-5,ASRGQRPLSNQPQH
TRBV6-1,NA,TRBJ2-3,ASSEFTMGGASGIRTDTQY
TRBV5-1,NA,TRBJ2-1,ASSLEAGSPNEQF
TRBV6-1,NA,TRBJ1-6,ASSRSPPGSSPLH
TRBV4-1,NA,TRBJ2-1,ASSQFGTSGSPGEQF
TRBV7-9,NA,NA,ASSLLGGGYEQY
TRBV11-3,NA,TRBJ2-7,ASSLDRGYEQY